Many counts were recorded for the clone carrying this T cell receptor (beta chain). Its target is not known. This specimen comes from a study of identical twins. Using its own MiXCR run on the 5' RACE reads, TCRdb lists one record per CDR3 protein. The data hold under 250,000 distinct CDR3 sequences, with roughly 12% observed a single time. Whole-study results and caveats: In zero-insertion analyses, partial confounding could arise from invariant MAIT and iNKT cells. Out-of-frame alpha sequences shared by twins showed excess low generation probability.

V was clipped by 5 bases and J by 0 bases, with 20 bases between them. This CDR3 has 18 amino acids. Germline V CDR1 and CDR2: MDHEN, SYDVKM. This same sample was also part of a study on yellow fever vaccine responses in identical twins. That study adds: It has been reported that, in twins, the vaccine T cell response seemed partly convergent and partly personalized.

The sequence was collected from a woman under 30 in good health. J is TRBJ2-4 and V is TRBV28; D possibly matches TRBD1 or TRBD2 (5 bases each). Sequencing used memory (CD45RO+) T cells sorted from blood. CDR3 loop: CASSLSGLAGLAKNIQYF. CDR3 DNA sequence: TGTGCCAGCAGTCTATCAGGGCTTGCCGGACTAGCCAAAAACATTCAGTACTTC.